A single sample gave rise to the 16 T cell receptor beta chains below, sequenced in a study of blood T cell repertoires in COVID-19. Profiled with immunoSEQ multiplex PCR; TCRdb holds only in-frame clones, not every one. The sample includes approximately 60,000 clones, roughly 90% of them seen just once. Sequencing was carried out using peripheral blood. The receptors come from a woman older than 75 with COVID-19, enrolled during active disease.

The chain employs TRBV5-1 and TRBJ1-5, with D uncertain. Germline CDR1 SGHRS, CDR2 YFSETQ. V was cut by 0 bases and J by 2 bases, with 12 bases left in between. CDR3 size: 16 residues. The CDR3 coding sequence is TGCGCCAGCAGCTTGGGGGAGTCTGGGGGCAATCAGCCCCAGCATTTT. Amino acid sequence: CASSLGESGGNQPQHF.

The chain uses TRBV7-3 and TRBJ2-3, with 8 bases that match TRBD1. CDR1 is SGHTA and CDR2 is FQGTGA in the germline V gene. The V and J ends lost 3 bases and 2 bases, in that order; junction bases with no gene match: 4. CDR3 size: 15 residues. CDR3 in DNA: TGTGCCAGCAGCTTCAGGGGGCGATCCACAGATACGCAGTATTTT. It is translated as CASSFRGRSTDTQYF.

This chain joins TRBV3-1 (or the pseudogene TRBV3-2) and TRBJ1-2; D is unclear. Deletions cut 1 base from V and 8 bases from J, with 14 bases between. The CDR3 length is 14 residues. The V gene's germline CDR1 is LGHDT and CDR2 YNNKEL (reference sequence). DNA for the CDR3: TGTGCCAGCAGCCAAGGTTCTGGCATCAGAGGCTACACCTTC. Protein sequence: CASSQGSGIRGYTF.

Here the CDR3 DNA reads TGTGCCAGCTCATTGTCCGGGACAGGGAATATCTACAATGAGCAGTTCTTC. Its protein is CASSLSGTGNIYNEQFF. The chain couples TRBV18 to TRBJ2-1; 9 nucleotides line up with TRBD1. J was trimmed by 3 bases and V by 5 bases; bases with no gene match: 11. The germline CDR1 and CDR2 sequences are KGHSH and LQKENI. The CDR3 totals 17 residues. Looking up the rest from reference TRBV18 and TRBJ2-1 gives the full variable domain: NAGVMQNPRHLVRRRGQEARLRCSPMKGHSHVYWYRQLPEEGLKFMVYLQKENIIDESGMPKERFSAEFPKEGPSILRIQQVVRGDSAAYFCASSLSGTGNIYNEQFFGPGTRLTVL.

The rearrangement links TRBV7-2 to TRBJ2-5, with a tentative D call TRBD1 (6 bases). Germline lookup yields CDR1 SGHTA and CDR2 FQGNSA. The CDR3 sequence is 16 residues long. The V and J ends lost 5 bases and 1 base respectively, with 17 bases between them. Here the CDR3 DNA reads TGTGCCAGCAGCCACCGGGACAAGGGGATCCAAGAGACCCAGTACTTC. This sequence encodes CASSHRDKGIQETQYF.

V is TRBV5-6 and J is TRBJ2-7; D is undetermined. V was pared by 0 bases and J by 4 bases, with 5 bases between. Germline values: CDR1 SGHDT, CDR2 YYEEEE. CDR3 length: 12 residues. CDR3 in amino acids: CASSLEPYEQYF. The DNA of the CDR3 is TGTGCCAGCAGCTTGGAGCCTTACGAGCAGTACTTC.

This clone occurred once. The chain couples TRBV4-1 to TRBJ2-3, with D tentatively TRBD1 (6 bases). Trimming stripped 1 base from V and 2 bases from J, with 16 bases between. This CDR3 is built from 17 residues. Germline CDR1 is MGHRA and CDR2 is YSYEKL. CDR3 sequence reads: CASSQGSGRGFTDTQYF. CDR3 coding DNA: TGCGCCAGCAGCCAAGGCTCCGGCAGGGGATTCACAGATACGCAGTATTTT.

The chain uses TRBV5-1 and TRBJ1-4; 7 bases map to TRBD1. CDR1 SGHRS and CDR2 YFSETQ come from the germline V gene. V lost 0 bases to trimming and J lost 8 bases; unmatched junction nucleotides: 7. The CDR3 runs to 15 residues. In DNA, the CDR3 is TGCGCCAGCAGCTTGGGGACAGGCTTGGGGGAAAAACTGTTTTTT. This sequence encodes CASSLGTGLGEKLFF.

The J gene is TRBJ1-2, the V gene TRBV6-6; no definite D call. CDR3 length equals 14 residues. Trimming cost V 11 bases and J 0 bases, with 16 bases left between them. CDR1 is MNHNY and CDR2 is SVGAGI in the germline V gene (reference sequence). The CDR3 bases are TGTGCCGGATCTACCCACGGGGCTAACTATGGCTACACCTTC. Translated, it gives CAGSTHGANYGYTF.

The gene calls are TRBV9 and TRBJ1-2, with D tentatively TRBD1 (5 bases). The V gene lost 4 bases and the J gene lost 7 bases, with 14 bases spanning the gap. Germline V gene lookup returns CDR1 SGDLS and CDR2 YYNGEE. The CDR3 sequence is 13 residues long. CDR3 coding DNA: TGTGCCAGCAGCTTGGACACAAGGGGTGGCTACACCTTC. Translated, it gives CASSLDTRGGYTF.

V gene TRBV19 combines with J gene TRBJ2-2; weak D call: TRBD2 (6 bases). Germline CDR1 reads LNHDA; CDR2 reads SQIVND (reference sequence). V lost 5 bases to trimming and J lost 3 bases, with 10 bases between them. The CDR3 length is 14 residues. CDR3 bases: TGTGCCAGTAGTTCCCCGGGGGACACCGGGGAGCTGTTTTTT. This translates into CASSSPGDTGELFF. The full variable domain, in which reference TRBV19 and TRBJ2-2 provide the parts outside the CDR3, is DGGITQSPKYLFRKEGQNVTLSCEQNLNHDAMYWYRQDPGQGLRLIYYSQIVNDFQKGDIAEGYSVSREKKESFPLTVTSAQKNPTAFYLCASSSPGDTGELFFGEGSRLTVL.

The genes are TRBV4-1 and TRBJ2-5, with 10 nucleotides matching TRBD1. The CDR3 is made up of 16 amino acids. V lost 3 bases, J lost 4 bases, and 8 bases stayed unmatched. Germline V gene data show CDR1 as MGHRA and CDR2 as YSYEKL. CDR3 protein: CASSHLPGTGVETQYF. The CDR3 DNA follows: TGCGCCAGCAGCCACTTACCCGGGACAGGGGTAGAGACCCAGTACTTC.

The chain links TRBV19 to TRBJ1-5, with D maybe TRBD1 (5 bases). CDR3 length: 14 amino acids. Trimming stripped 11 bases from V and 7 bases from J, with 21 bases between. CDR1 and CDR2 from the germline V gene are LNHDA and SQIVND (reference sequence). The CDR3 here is CALGGAAAGQPQHF. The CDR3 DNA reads TGTGCCTTGGGAGGGGCCGCCGCGGGGCAGCCCCAGCATTTT.

CDR3 amino acids: CSGRGQGANEQFF. Written as DNA, the CDR3 is TGCAGCGGGCGGGGACAGGGGGCTAATGAGCAGTTCTTC. V is TRBV29-1 and J is TRBJ2-1; the match to TRBD1 covers 12 bases. Germline V gene data show CDR1 as SQVTM and CDR2 as ANQGSEA. This CDR3 is 13 amino acids long. V trimming: 7 bases; J trimming: 7 bases; junction bases outside the gene matches: 5.

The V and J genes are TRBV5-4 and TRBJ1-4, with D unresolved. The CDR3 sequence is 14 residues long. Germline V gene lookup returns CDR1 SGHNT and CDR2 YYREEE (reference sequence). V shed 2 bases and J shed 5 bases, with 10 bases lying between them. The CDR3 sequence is CASSFGTYNEKLFF. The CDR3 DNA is TGTGCCAGCAGCTTCGGTACTTACAATGAAAAACTGTTTTTT. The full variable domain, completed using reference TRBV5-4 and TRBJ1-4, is ETGVTQSPTHLIKTRGQQVTLRCSSQSGHNTVSWYQQALGQGPQFIFQYYREEENGRGNFPPRFSGLQFPNYSSELNVNALELDDSALYLCASSFGTYNEKLFFGSGTQLSVL.

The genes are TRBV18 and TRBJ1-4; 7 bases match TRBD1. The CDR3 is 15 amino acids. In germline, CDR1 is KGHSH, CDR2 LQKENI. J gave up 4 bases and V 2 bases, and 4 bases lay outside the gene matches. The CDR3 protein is CASSPTRDSNEKLFF. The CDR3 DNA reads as TGTGCCAGCTCACCAACCAGGGACAGTAATGAAAAACTGTTTTTT.